This TCR beta chain was identified in a study of blood T cell repertoires in COVID-19. Source study methods: The assay estimated nucleated cells by amplifying reference gene primers. Clones were read by immunoSEQ multiplex PCR, and TCRdb kept only the in-frame ones, dropping some. D and trimming were read from the DNA, whereas the V and J calls and clone size are those reported in that table. The sample holds about 300,000 clones, about 86% seen once. The sequence was collected from a woman in her forties or fifties with acute or convalescent COVID-19. The specimen was peripheral blood.

The CDR3, as DNA: TGTGCCAGCAGCTTAGATCCCCAGGGGCGCGGCTACACCTTC. Translated: CASSLDPQGRGYTF. The chain couples TRBV11-2 to TRBJ1-2; TRBD1 might be the D (6 bases). Germline loops: CDR1 SGHAT, CDR2 FQNNGV. Trimming left V 0 bases short and J 8 bases short, with 13 bases between. This CDR3 comprises 14 residues.